Below, 8 T cell receptor beta chains from the same sample are listed, as sequenced in a study of blood T cell repertoires in COVID-19 (dated by TCRdb to about 2020). Receptor amplification or capture employed the immunoSEQ multiplex PCR assay. Entries here come from immuneACCESS through TCRdb and include only in-frame sequences with V and J called. Some clones fail to appear in such tables; in the studies checked, an unresolved V gene covers under half of the shortfall, and the cause of the remainder is unknown. In this sample the table shows fewer than 85,000 clones, 70% to 85% of which occur a single time. Roughly 4% of the sample rests with the top ten. The sequenced material came from peripheral blood. Receptor source: a woman aged 60-75 years with acute or convalescent COVID-19.

The gene calls are TRBV7-9 and TRBJ1-2; 7 bases agree with TRBD1. Germline V gene data show CDR1 as SEHNR and CDR2 as FQNEAQ (reference sequence). The CDR3 is 16 residues long. V trimming: 3 bases; J trimming: 3 bases; junction bases outside the gene matches: 10. CDR3 DNA: TGTGCCAGCAGCTTCCAACTACAGGGGAGTCACTATGGCTACACCTTC. Residues: CASSFQLQGSHYGYTF.

The chain employs TRBV5-1 and TRBJ1-2; 7 nucleotides align to TRBD1. Trimming cost V 3 bases and J 3 bases; bases outside gene matches: 2. CDR1 SGHRS and CDR2 YFSETQ come from the germline V gene. The CDR3 spans 13 residues. DNA for the CDR3: TGCGCCAGCAGCTCAGGGACAGACTATGGCTACACCTTC. Protein: CASSSGTDYGYTF. Filled out from reference TRBV5-1 and TRBJ1-2, the complete variable domain reads KAGVTQTPRYLIKTRGQQVTLSCSPISGHRSVSWYQQTPGQGLQFLFEYFSETQRNKGNFPGRFSGRQFSNSRSEMNVSTLELGDSALYLCASSSGTDYGYTFGSGTRLTVV.

The rearrangement uses TRBV2 and TRBJ2-1, with a tentative D call TRBD1 (5 bases). Per germline, CDR1 SNHLY and CDR2 FYNNEI. The CDR3 has 15 residues. The ends were cut back, 4 bases at V and 1 base at J, with 11 bases in the middle. The CDR3 here is CASSALQGSYNEQFF. As DNA, the CDR3 is TGTGCCAGCAGTGCGCTCCAGGGATCCTACAATGAGCAGTTCTTC.

The rearrangement links TRBV19 to TRBJ1-5, with D perhaps matching TRBD1 (6 bases). The V end was cut by 4 bases, the J end by 2 bases, with 12 bases between. Germline V gene sequence: CDR1 LNHDA, CDR2 SQIVND (reference sequence). The CDR3 is made up of 15 amino acids. The DNA of the CDR3 is TGTGCCAGTAGTAGCCAGGGGTTCGGCAATCAGCCCCAGCATTTT. Its protein product is CASSSQGFGNQPQHF.

The chain joins TRBV28 to TRBJ2-3; D is unclear. V was pared by 5 bases and J by 2 bases, with 8 bases between. CDR3 length: 13 amino acids. The germline V gene encodes CDR1 MDHEN and CDR2 SYDVKM. CDR3: CASSALNTDTQYF. In DNA form, the CDR3 reads TGTGCCAGCAGTGCCCTAAACACAGATACGCAGTATTTT.

The rearrangement links TRBV12-3 or TRBV12-4 to TRBJ1-6; no clear D gene. V was pared by 3 bases and J by 9 bases, with 6 bases between. The CDR3 sequence is 12 residues long. This CDR3 is CASSLFGSPLHF. The CDR3 DNA sequence: TGTGCCAGCAGTTTGTTCGGTTCACCCCTCCACTTT.

This clone was seen more than once but under ten times. The chain recombines TRBV29-1 with TRBJ2-3; D unclear. CDR1 is SQVTM and CDR2 is ANQGSEA in the germline V gene. The CDR3 runs 15 residues. Trimming removed 1 base from V and 3 bases from J, with 14 bases in between. The CDR3 region is CSVEVLPRPTDTQYF. The CDR3 DNA is TGCAGCGTTGAAGTACTACCTCGGCCAACAGATACGCAGTATTTT.

This chain connects TRBV5-1 to TRBJ1-1; no reliable D call. Germline lookup yields CDR1 SGHRS and CDR2 YFSETQ. V was shortened by 6 bases and J by 1 base, with 16 bases between the two germline ends. This CDR3 is built from 15 residues. CDR3 protein: CASKLGGGSNTEAFF. The DNA of the CDR3 is TGCGCCAGCAAGTTGGGAGGCGGGTCGAACACTGAAGCTTTCTTT.